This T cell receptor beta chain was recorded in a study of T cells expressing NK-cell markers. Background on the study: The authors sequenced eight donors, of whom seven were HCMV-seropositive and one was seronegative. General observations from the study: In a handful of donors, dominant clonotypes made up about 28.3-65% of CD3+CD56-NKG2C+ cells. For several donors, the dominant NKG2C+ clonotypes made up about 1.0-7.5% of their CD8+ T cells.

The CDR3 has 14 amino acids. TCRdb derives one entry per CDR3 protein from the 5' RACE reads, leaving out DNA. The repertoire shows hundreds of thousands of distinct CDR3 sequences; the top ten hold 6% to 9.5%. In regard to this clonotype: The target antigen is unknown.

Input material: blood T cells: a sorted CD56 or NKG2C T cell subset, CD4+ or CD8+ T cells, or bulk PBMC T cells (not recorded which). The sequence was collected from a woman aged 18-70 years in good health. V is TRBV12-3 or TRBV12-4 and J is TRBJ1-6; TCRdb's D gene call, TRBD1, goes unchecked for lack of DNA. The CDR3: CASTPGQPSITLHF.